These 21 T cell receptor beta chains share one sample of origin, sequenced in a study of T cells in Graves' hyperthyroidism and ophthalmopathy. Template material for amplifying TCR beta CDR3 regions consisted of RNA transcripts. The TCR CDR3 was amplified in a first-round RT-PCR using the HTBI primer set. TCRdb ran MiXCR on the multiplex PCR reads and lists one entry per CDR3 protein. The table records 300,000 to 450,000 distinct CDR3 sequences, about 13% of them present only once. Sequencing was performed on blood. All receptors come from a man in his thirties or forties with Graves' hyperthyroidism that later progressed to Graves' ophthalmopathy.

The genes are TRBV4-1 and TRBJ1-5; weak D call: TRBD1 (5 bases). Trimming stripped 0 bases from V and 1 base from J, with 10 bases between. Germline CDR1 reads MGHRA; CDR2 reads YSYEKL. The CDR3 spans 16 residues. The CDR3 protein is CASSQDRDRSNQPQHF. Here the CDR3 DNA reads TGCGCCAGCAGCCAAGATCGCGACAGAAGCAATCAGCCCCAGCATTTT.

This clonotype was found a few times. The DNA for the CDR3 is TGTGCCACCAGTGATAGTTGGGGGTCTGACGAGCAGTACTTC. It translates to CATSDSWGSDEQYF. The V and J genes are TRBV24-1 and TRBJ2-7; either TRBD1 or TRBD2 may supply D (5 bases each). This CDR3 is built from 14 residues. V lost 3 bases and J lost 5, with 13 bases in between. Looked up from germline, CDR1 is KGHDR and CDR2 is SFDVKD.

This clonotype was recorded at least ten times. The CDR3 sequence is CSVVVVGGQETQYF. DNA of the CDR3: TGCAGCGTTGTGGTGGTTGGGGGGCAAGAGACCCAGTACTTC. This chain links TRBV29-1 with TRBJ2-5; a weak D match, TRBD2 (6 bases). Deletions cut 4 bases from V and 2 bases from J, with 14 bases between. Germline CDR1 and CDR2: SQVTM and ANQGSEA. This CDR3 has 14 residues. Variable domain in full (rest from reference TRBV29-1 and TRBJ2-5): SAVISQKPSRDICQRGTSLTIQCQVDSQVTMMFWYRQQPGQSLTLIATANQGSEATYESGFVIDKFPISRPNLTFSTLTVSNMSPEDSSIYLCSVVVVGGQETQYFGPGTRLLVL.

Ten or more counts support this clonotype. The gene calls are TRBV28 and TRBJ2-7; TRBD1 might be the D (6 bases). CDR1 is MDHEN and CDR2 is SYDVKM in the germline V gene. Trimming removed 4 bases from V and 3 bases from J, with 13 bases in between. The CDR3 covers 14 residues. The CDR3 DNA reads as TGTGCCAGCAGTTCCGGGACAAAAATCTACGAGCAGTACTTC. Translating it yields CASSSGTKIYEQYF.

J is TRBJ2-1 and V is TRBV11-2, with no clear D. The CDR3 loop spans 16 amino acids. Between the trimmed V and J ends, which lost 0 bases and 1 base, there was a span of 10 bases. Germline CDR1 SGHAT, CDR2 FQNNGV. The DNA for the CDR3 is TGTGCCAGCAGCTTAGAGGGCACCTCATCCTACAATGAGCAGTTCTTC. Translating it yields CASSLEGTSSYNEQFF.

This chain connects TRBV4-1 to TRBJ2-1, with a weak D call TRBD1 (7 bases). Germline lookup yields CDR1 MGHRA and CDR2 YSYEKL. CDR3 size: 17 residues. With 5 bases removed from V and 0 bases from J, the gap between germline ends came to 17 bases. The CDR3 coding sequence is TGCGCCAGCAGCGAATCGGCAGGGGGGAGCTCCTACAATGAGCAGTTCTTC. This translates into CASSESAGGSSYNEQFF.

This clonotype was seen only a few times. This chain joins TRBV27 and TRBJ1-6; 8 positions match TRBD1. The CDR3 has 13 amino acids. CDR1 and CDR2 from the germline V gene are MNHEY and SMNVEV (reference sequence). Trimming removed 7 bases from V and 7 bases from J; junction bases left unmatched: 3. This CDR3 reads CASKDRENSPLHF. The DNA of the CDR3 is TGTGCCAGCAAGGACAGGGAGAATTCACCCCTCCACTTT.

This clonotype turned up a few times. The rearrangement joins TRBV7-9 to TRBJ1-4; D is unresolved. The V and J ends lost 5 bases and 7 bases respectively, with 17 bases between them. Germline CDR1 reads SEHNR; CDR2 reads FQNEAQ (reference sequence). The CDR3 is 15 residues long. The CDR3 DNA reads TGTGCCAGCAGCCCGCCCCTTAGAAGCCGTGAAAAACTGTTTTTT. It is translated as CASSPPLRSREKLFF.

This clonotype was observed many times. V is TRBV7-9 and J is TRBJ2-3; a weak D match, TRBD1 (5 bases). This CDR3 has 16 residues. Germline V gene data show CDR1 as SEHNR and CDR2 as FQNEAQ (reference sequence). Trimming stripped 5 bases from V and 0 bases from J, with 15 bases between. The chain's CDR3 is CASSALDTSSTDTQYF. CDR3 in DNA: TGTGCCAGCAGCGCACTGGACACCTCTAGCACAGATACGCAGTATTTT. The full variable domain, in which reference TRBV7-9 and TRBJ2-3 provide the parts outside the CDR3, is DTGVSQNPRHKITKRGQNVTFRCDPISEHNRLYWYRQTLGQGPEFLTYFQNEAQLEKSRLLSDRFSAERPKGSFSTLEIQRTEQGDSAMYLCASSALDTSSTDTQYFGPGTRLTVL.

This clonotype was observed a handful of times. V and J are TRBV12-5 and TRBJ1-2; D is unclear. Per the germline V gene, CDR1 is LGHNT and CDR2 is FRNRAP. This CDR3 has 9 residues. V was shortened by 6 bases and J by 11 bases, with 7 bases between the two germline ends. CDR3 amino acids: CASGPEYTF. The CDR3 coding sequence is TGTGCTAGTGGCCCGGAGTACACCTTC. Based on the CDR3 plus reference TRBV12-5 and TRBJ1-2, the full variable domain is DARVTQTPRHKVTEMGQEVTMRCQPILGHNTVFWYRQTMMQGLELLAYFRNRAPLDDSGMPKDRFSAEMPDATLATLKIQPSEPRDSAVYFCASGPEYTFGSGTRLTVV.

At least ten counts were recorded for this clonotype. The rearrangement uses TRBV20-1 and TRBJ1-2; possibly TRBD1 for D (6 bases). The germline gives CDR1 DFQATT, CDR2 SNEGSKA (reference sequence). Trimming took 3 bases from V and 5 from J, leaving 19 bases between them. There are 15 residues in the CDR3. CDR3 residues: CSASLGAEFWYGYTF. CDR3 in DNA: TGCAGTGCTAGTCTGGGGGCGGAATTTTGGTATGGCTACACCTTC.

Ten or more counts support this clonotype. The chain has TRBV12-3 or TRBV12-4 and TRBJ1-5, with TRBD1 matching over 9 bases. After removal of 5 bases from V and 4 bases from J, the junction contained 6 bases not matched to a gene. The CDR3 consists of 15 residues. The CDR3 DNA sequence: TGTGCCAGCAGTAGGGACAGGGACAGGAATCAGCCCCAGCATTTT. Translated: CASSRDRDRNQPQHF.

This clonotype was counted ten times or more. The CDR3 DNA sequence: TGCGCCAGCAGCTTGGCACAGGGGAAGAACACTGAAGCTTTCTTT. Amino acid sequence: CASSLAQGKNTEAFF. The chain carries TRBV5-1 and TRBJ1-1; TRBD1 matches 7 bases. The V gene's germline CDR1 is SGHRS and CDR2 YFSETQ. CDR3 length equals 15 residues. The V segment lost 0 bases and the J segment 1 base; nucleotides outside the gene matches: 3.

The chain couples TRBV7-8 to TRBJ2-2, with D maybe TRBD2 (5 bases). Trimming removed 4 bases from V and 0 bases from J, with 12 bases in between. CDR3 length: 16 residues. Germline V lookup: CDR1 SGHVS, CDR2 FQNEAQ. DNA of the CDR3: TGTGCCAGCAGCTCTGGACTCTTTTCGAACACCGGGGAGCTGTTTTTT. It yields the protein CASSSGLFSNTGELFF.

There are a few counts of this clonotype. The chain uses TRBV6-4 and TRBJ2-1; tentative D call: TRBD2 (5 bases). From germline, CDR1 is MRHNA and CDR2 SNTAGT. The V end was cut by 5 bases, the J end by 8 bases, with 19 bases between. The CDR3 has 15 amino acids. CDR3 in amino acids: CASSLRVGEGHEQFF. The CDR3 DNA reads TGTGCCAGCAGTCTCCGAGTCGGAGAGGGCCATGAGCAGTTCTTC.

In this sample, this clonotype turned up many times. V usage is TRBV2 and J usage is TRBJ2-5; TRBD2 matches at 7 bases. The CDR3 has 14 amino acids. CDR1 and CDR2 from the germline V gene are SNHLY and FYNNEI. The trim removed 4 bases at V and 5 bases at J, leaving 7 bases unmatched. In nucleotides, the CDR3 is TGTGCCAGCAGTGGTGCTAGCGGAGGGGAGACCCAGTACTTC. Its protein is CASSGASGGETQYF.

This clonotype came up many times. The chain employs TRBV6-2 or TRBV6-3 and TRBJ1-4; 7 nucleotides align to TRBD1. V was pared by 4 bases and J by 4 bases, with 3 bases of the junction left unmatched. CDR3 size: 14 residues. The germline CDR1 and CDR2 sequences are MNHEY and SVGEGT. Here the CDR3 DNA reads TGTGCCAGCAGTTGGGACAGACATAATGAAAAACTGTTTTTT. Amino acids: CASSWDRHNEKLFF.

Notes on this clonotype: One end of the junction does not line up with germline, which may come from a read error. The rearrangement uses TRBV18 and TRBJ1-1, with a weak D call TRBD1 (5 bases). Germline V gene sequence: CDR1 KGHSH, CDR2 LQKENI. The CDR3 has 16 amino acids. In nucleotides, the CDR3 is TGTGGCAGCAAACAAACAACCCGACAGCTAAACTCTGAAGCTTTCTTT. Translation: CGSKQTTRQLNSEAFF.

The chain couples TRBV20-1 to TRBJ2-5; D is unclear. V was trimmed by 3 bases and J by 2 bases, leaving 7 bases between them. This CDR3 contains 12 residues. Per the germline V gene, CDR1 is DFQATT and CDR2 is SNEGSKA (reference sequence). CDR3 region: CSARVAQETQYF. The CDR3, as DNA: TGCAGTGCTAGGGTGGCTCAAGAGACCCAGTACTTC.

In this sample, this clonotype turned up many times. The V call is TRBV5-1, the J call TRBJ1-1; D is ambiguous. Germline V gene sequence: CDR1 SGHRS, CDR2 YFSETQ. The CDR3 contains 11 residues. Trimming took 1 base from V and 8 from J, leaving 6 bases between them. CDR3 nucleotide sequence: TGCGCCAGCAGCTTGACGGGAGAAGCTTTCTTT. This translates into CASSLTGEAFF.

With respect to this clonotype: The junction does not match germline at one end; this may be a read error. Written as DNA, the CDR3 is TGCGGTGCCTCGGGACTAGCGAACAATGAGCAGTTCTTC. It is translated as CGASGLANNEQFF. The chain uses TRBV20-1 and TRBJ2-1; TRBD2 matches 10 bases. The CDR3 has 13 residues. Germline CDR1 reads DFQATT; CDR2 reads SNEGSKA (reference sequence).